This TCR beta chain appears in the sequencing data of a study of siplizumab effects on memory and regulatory T cells (dated by TCRdb to between 2018 and 2020). Regarding the study in general: The study examined how the anti-CD2 antibody siplizumab affects alloreactive T-cell subsets in allogeneic mixed lymphocyte reactions built from human PBMCs.

Overall study outcomes, separate from this receptor: A naive or memory phenotype could not be assigned to roughly 75-97% of proliferating CD4+ or CD8+ clones. Whether proliferating Tregs from siplizumab cultures were suppressive was not functionally confirmed. Of the alloreactive CD4+ clones that could be mapped, the Treg-derived share averaged almost 70% with siplizumab compared with 26.9% in control reactions. Compared with memory T cells, unstimulated naive T cells appeared more diverse, and naive cells seemed to make a substantial contribution to the alloresponse. Because sequences below about 10^-5 frequency were poorly captured, only a minor fraction of alloreactive clones could be mapped to unstimulated subsets. Siplizumab significantly lowered the cumulative frequency of alloreactive sequences that could be traced to unstimulated CD4+ memory T cells.

A word on this clone: What this receptor recognizes is not known. No quality values exist for individual bases; no much larger clone is one base distant.

The CDR3 starts with the cysteine, ends with the phenylalanine, and has 14 residues. The CDR3 DNA has 42 bases and is translated from base 1. CDR1 and CDR2 are drawn from the germline V gene (reference sequence): SGHNT, YYREEE. V and J lose 0 bases and 6 bases, and a span of 10 bases separates them. The method behind the library was the immunoSEQ multiplex PCR assay. Around 92,000 TCR templates per sample were assayed by the deep sequencing platform. Genomic DNA extracted from sorted T cells was used for TCRbeta CDR3 sequencing. The study's processing was this. The R programming language was used for the clonal analysis of the TCRbeta CDR3 data. Alloreactive CD4+ and CD8+ clones were defined by comparing unstimulated samples with post-reaction CFSE-low samples. Alloreactive CD4+ clones were assigned to regulatory or non-regulatory origin by matching sequences to sorted unstimulated Treg and non-Treg repertoires. TCRdb re-hosts the immuneACCESS table, in-frame sequences only. Its copies lack some clones; in the studies checked, an unresolved V gene accounts for under half of them, and the cause for the rest is not known. V and J calls plus clone size are reproduced from that table; the DNA served to infer D and trimming. For this sample the table gives 90,000 to 120,000 clones, of which 91% were detected only once. The top ten constitute around 2.7% of the sample.

TCRbeta CDR3 sequencing was performed on sorted unstimulated T cells and on proliferating T cells recovered from mixed lymphocyte reactions. Fresh whole blood from about 9 HLA-typed healthy donors was used as the source from which PBMCs were isolated. The sequence was obtained from a human donor in good health. Some clones in this sample may be carry-over from other donors' samples. The sequencing sample was made of CD4+ T cells sorted from blood. The chain joins TRBV5-4 to TRBJ2-4, with the D gene not confidently named. The CDR3 loop reads CASSLEGLANIQYF. The sequenced DNA is TGTGCCAGCAGCTTGGAAGGTCTTGCAAACATTCAGTACTTC.